A single sample is the source of the 23 T cell receptor beta chains below, sequenced in a study of T cell repertoires in cytomegalovirus infection. Each CDR3 protein is one row after TCRdb ran MiXCR on the reads. Among about 740,000 distinct CDR3 sequences listed, around a third were seen once. The antigens these receptors bind are not known. The source was cultured PBMCs, collected from culture after CMV antigen stimulation. Receptors were obtained from a human donor in good health (CMV status not recorded). Some clones in this sample may be carry-over from other donors' samples.

The chain is built from TRBV29-1 and TRBJ2-1, with D tentatively TRBD1 (5 bases). V shed 6 bases and J shed 3 bases, with 18 bases lying between them. Germline CDR1 is SQVTM and CDR2 is ANQGSEA. This CDR3 is built from 15 residues. CDR3 nucleotide sequence: TGCAGCGTCTCCTTCAGGACATCAGACTACAATGAGCAGTTCTTC. This encodes CSVSFRTSDYNEQFF.

The chain has TRBV9 and TRBJ2-3; D is undetermined. V was shortened by 4 bases and J by 0 bases, with 12 bases between the two germline ends. CDR3 size: 15 residues. Germline CDR1 and CDR2: SGDLS and YYNGEE. CDR3 nucleotide sequence: TGTGCCAGCAGCCCCAGTGGGTTTAGCACAGATACGCAGTATTTT. It encodes CASSPSGFSTDTQYF.

V gene TRBV12-3 or TRBV12-4 combines with J gene TRBJ2-2; D uncertain. V was shortened by 3 bases and J by 7 bases, with 12 bases between the two germline ends. The CDR3 loop spans 14 amino acids. The CDR3 is CASSLTDWNGELFF. The CDR3 DNA reads as TGTGCCAGCAGTTTGACCGACTGGAACGGGGAGCTGTTTTTT.

This clonotype occurred a few times. The chain joins TRBV10-3 to TRBJ2-7, with D uncertain. This CDR3 contains 14 residues. Germline CDR1 and CDR2: ENHRY and SYGVKD. With 4 bases removed from V and 0 bases from J, the gap between germline ends came to 10 bases. CDR3 DNA: TGTGCCATCAGTGGGTCGGCAATCTCCTACGAGCAGTACTTC. Translated: CAISGSAISYEQYF.

J is TRBJ2-1 and V is TRBV4-1; D assignment may be TRBD1 or TRBD2 (5 bases each). The end of the DNA fits TRBJ2-7 better, so the J call may be wrong. The CDR3 runs 12 residues. Germline CDR1 is MGHRA and CDR2 is YSYEKL. Here the CDR3 reads CASSVRGREQYF. CDR3 bases: TGCGCCAGCTCAGTTCGGGGCCGCGAGCAGTACTTC.

This clonotype was counted only a few times. The chain uses TRBV12-3 or TRBV12-4 and TRBJ2-7; 7 nucleotides line up with TRBD1. The junction had 14 bases not matched to a gene; V was cut back by 5 bases and J by 4 bases. The CDR3 runs to 16 residues. CDR3 nucleotides: TGTGCCAGCAGTCCCCGAAGGGGGCGGAAAGAGTACGAGCAGTACTTC. This gives the protein CASSPRRGRKEYEQYF.

In its sample, this clonotype was seen many times. The rearrangement joins TRBV4-3 to TRBJ2-3; D perhaps matches TRBD2 (5 bases). Looked up from germline, CDR1 is LGHNA and CDR2 is YSLEER. The CDR3 runs 15 residues. The V end lost 4 bases, the J end lost 3 bases, and 14 bases lay between the germline ends. CDR3 nucleotides: TGCGCCAGCAGCCGAATCGGCGGAGGAACAGATACGCAGTATTTT. As protein: CASSRIGGGTDTQYF.

This clonotype appeared once. The chain is built from TRBV4-3 and TRBJ1-2; the D gene is possibly TRBD1 (5 bases). The V and J ends lost 0 bases and 1 base respectively, with 9 bases between them. Germline V lookup: CDR1 LGHNA, CDR2 YSLEER. The CDR3 is 15 residues long. Here the CDR3 DNA reads TGCGCCAGCAGCCAAGATAGACAGTTTAACTATGGCTACACCTTC. It is translated as CASSQDRQFNYGYTF.

This rearrangement joins TRBV11-2 to TRBJ2-2; 12 bases align to TRBD2. Trimming at V came to 2 bases and at J to 6 bases, leaving 7 bases not matched to a gene. The CDR3 sequence is 17 residues long. CDR1 is SGHAT and CDR2 is FQNNGV in the germline V gene. CDR3 protein: CASSLRASGGESGELFF. As DNA, the CDR3 is TGTGCCAGCAGCTTAAGAGCTAGCGGGGGGGAGTCCGGGGAGCTGTTTTTT.

This clonotype was recorded only once. The CDR3 region has the DNA TGTGCCAGCAGCCGGAGCCCGACAGGGAAGGGCCTACAGTACTTC. This translates into CASSRSPTGKGLQYF. The V gene is TRBV7-6, the J gene TRBJ2-7, with TRBD1 matching over 7 bases. V lost 5 bases and J lost 10; bases outside the gene matches: 17. From germline, CDR1 is SGHVS and CDR2 FNYEAQ. The CDR3 covers 15 residues.

This clonotype was picked up many times. The chain carries TRBV7-2 and TRBJ2-3; 8 bases are shared with TRBD1. The CDR3 is made up of 16 amino acids. The germline V gene encodes CDR1 SGHTA and CDR2 FQGNSA. V shed 1 base and J 4 bases; nucleotides not matched to a gene: 7. The CDR3 DNA sequence: TGTGCCAGCAGCTTAGGGACAGGGTTTTTAGCAGATACGCAGTATTTT. This codes for CASSLGTGFLADTQYF. Full variable domain (outside the CDR3, taken from reference TRBV7-2 and TRBJ2-3): GAGVSQSPSNKVTEKGKDVELRCDPISGHTALYWYRQSLGQGLEFLIYFQGNSAPDKSGLPSDRFSAERTGGSVSTLTIQRTQQEDSAVYLCASSLGTGFLADTQYFGPGTRLTVL.

J is TRBJ2-1 and V is TRBV7-9, with D maybe TRBD2 (6 bases). The length of the CDR3 is 13 residues. Between the trimmed V and J ends, which lost 3 bases and 9 bases, there was a span of 12 bases. Germline assignment: CDR1 SEHNR and CDR2 FQNEAQ (reference sequence). The CDR3 nucleotides are TGTGCCAGCAGCTTGCTCGGGAGCAGTGAGCAGTTCTTC. It encodes CASSLLGSSEQFF. The entire variable domain, with the rest obtained from reference TRBV7-9 and TRBJ2-1, is as follows: DTGVSQNPRHKITKRGQNVTFRCDPISEHNRLYWYRQTLGQGPEFLTYFQNEAQLEKSRLLSDRFSAERPKGSFSTLEIQRTEQGDSAMYLCASSLLGSSEQFFGPGTRLTVL.

This clonotype was seen once. This chain joins TRBV11-2 and TRBJ2-4; D not resolved. Germline lookup yields CDR1 SGHAT and CDR2 FQNNGV. The V end lost 3 bases, the J end lost 7 bases, and 10 bases lay between the germline ends. The CDR3 contains 13 residues. The CDR3 reads CASSFGPGNIQYF. The CDR3 coding sequence is TGTGCCAGCAGCTTCGGACCCGGTAACATTCAGTACTTC.

The chain recombines TRBV20-1 with TRBJ2-7; perhaps TRBD2 as D (5 bases). This CDR3 comprises 15 residues. Germline V CDR1 and CDR2: DFQATT, SNEGSKA (reference sequence). V lost 4 bases, J lost 5 bases, and 21 bases lay in between. The CDR3 nucleotides read TGCAGTGCTACCTCCCGCGGGTGGGCCGACAACGAGCAGTACTTC. Amino acid sequence: CSATSRGWADNEQYF.

This clonotype was counted between two and nine times. The chain is built from TRBV4-3 and TRBJ2-7; D gene uncertain. The CDR3 is made up of 15 amino acids. Germline CDR1 reads LGHNA; CDR2 reads YSLEER. Deletions cut 0 bases from V and 2 bases from J, with 11 bases between. CDR3 nucleotide sequence: TGCGCCAGCAGCCAAGATAGGTCGGCGACCTACGAGCAGTACTTC. Its protein is CASSQDRSATYEQYF.

The chain recombines TRBV6-2 or TRBV6-3 with TRBJ2-2; tentative D call: TRBD1 (5 bases). CDR3 length: 15 amino acids. V dropped 4 bases and J dropped 2 bases, with 11 bases sitting between them. CDR1 is MNHEY, CDR2 SVGEGT, per germline. As DNA, the CDR3 is TGTGCCAGCAGTTCTGGGGCAGCAAACACCGGGGAGCTGTTTTTT. The encoded protein is CASSSGAANTGELFF.

The genes are TRBV11-2 and TRBJ2-1; 12 nucleotides match TRBD2. The CDR3 spans 16 residues. V shed 4 bases, J shed 7 bases, and the junction held 8 bases outside the gene matches. Germline CDR1 SGHAT, CDR2 FQNNGV. CDR3 loop: CASSYLAGGPLNEQFF. The DNA for the CDR3 is TGTGCCAGCAGCTACCTAGCGGGAGGGCCGCTTAATGAGCAGTTCTTC. Full variable domain (missing parts from reference TRBV11-2 and TRBJ2-1): EAGVAQSPRYKIIEKRQSVAFWCNPISGHATLYWYQQILGQGPKLLIQFQNNGVVDDSQLPKDRFSAERLKGVDSTLKIQPAKLEDSAVYLCASSYLAGGPLNEQFFGPGTRLTVL.

This clonotype appeared a few times. V usage is TRBV20-1 and J usage is TRBJ2-7; 7 nucleotides align to TRBD2. The junction had 14 bases not matched to a gene; V was cut back by 8 bases and J by 1 base. The CDR3 is 15 residues long. Germline CDR1 reads DFQATT; CDR2 reads SNEGSKA (reference sequence). CDR3 DNA: TGCAGTACCCTGACCCCGGAGGGAGGGTCCTACGAGCAGTACTTC. Translation: CSTLTPEGGSYEQYF.

CDR3 coding DNA: TGTGCCACCAGTGATTCCCGGAATCCCAGAGATACGCAGTATTTT. Protein product: CATSDSRNPRDTQYF. V and J are TRBV24-1 and TRBJ2-3; D not resolved. The CDR3 extends over 15 amino acids. Germline CDR1 is KGHDR and CDR2 is SFDVKD. V was clipped by 2 bases and J by 5 bases, with 13 bases between them.

This clonotype was observed a handful of times. The chain is built from TRBV12-3 or TRBV12-4 and TRBJ2-1, with TRBD2 as a possible D gene (6 bases). The CDR3 has 14 residues. V shed 3 bases and J shed 6 bases, with 12 bases lying between them. The CDR3 coding sequence is TGTGCCAGCAGTTTCCCTGGACTAACCAATGAGCAGTTCTTC. Translating gives CASSFPGLTNEQFF.

The chain couples TRBV20-1 to TRBJ2-6, with D hard to call. The ends were cut back, 1 base at V and 0 bases at J, with 4 bases in the middle. The CDR3 covers 14 residues. Germline loops: CDR1 DFQATT, CDR2 SNEGSKA (reference sequence). The CDR3 is CSARGSSGANVLTF. The CDR3 DNA sequence: TGCAGTGCTAGAGGAAGCTCTGGGGCCAACGTCCTGACTTTC.

Regarding this clonotype: Given a much more abundant clone one base away, this may be a read error. The chain couples TRBV7-2 to TRBJ2-3; possible D gene TRBD1, 6 bases. This CDR3 has 16 amino acids. Germline CDR1 SGHTA, CDR2 FQGNSA. The CDR3 spells CASSSDRPRSTDTQCF. CDR3 DNA: TGTGCCAGCAGCTCCGACAGGCCCAGAAGCACAGATACGCAGTGTTTT.

As regards this clonotype: A much larger clone is a single base away; this may be a read error. The chain recombines TRBV7-2 with TRBJ1-5; TRBD1 might be the D (6 bases). This CDR3 spans 20 amino acids. Looked up from germline, CDR1 is SGHTA and CDR2 is FQGNSA. The CDR3 bases are TGTGCCAGCGGCTTACGGGGGGGAGGAGGGTGGGGGGCTAGCAATCAGCCCCAGCATTTT. Translated: CASGLRGGGGWGASNQPQHF.